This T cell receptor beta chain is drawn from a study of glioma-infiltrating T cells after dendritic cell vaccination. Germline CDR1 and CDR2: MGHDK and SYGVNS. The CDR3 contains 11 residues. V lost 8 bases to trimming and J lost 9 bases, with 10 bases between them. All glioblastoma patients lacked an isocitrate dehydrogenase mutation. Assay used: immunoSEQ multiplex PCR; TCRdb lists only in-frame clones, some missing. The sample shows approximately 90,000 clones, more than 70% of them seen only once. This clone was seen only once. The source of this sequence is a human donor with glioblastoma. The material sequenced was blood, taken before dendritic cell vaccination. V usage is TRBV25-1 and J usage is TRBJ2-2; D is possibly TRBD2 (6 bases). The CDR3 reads CASLSGRELFF. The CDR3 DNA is TGTGCCAGCCTTAGCGGCCGGGAGCTGTTTTTT.